These 12 T cell receptor beta chains share one sample of origin, sequenced in a study of naive and memory T cell subsets (dated by TCRdb to about 2017). The protocol used for the library was UMI-ligation and nested PCR. TCRdb lists the instrument as Illumina MiSeq. An equimolar mix of two oligonucleotides covering both TRBC1 and TRBC2 was used as the beta constant-region primer. The public reads were reprocessed in TCRdb via fastp at Q25 and MiXCR, keeping in-frame beta chains. Entries are consolidated by CDR3 protein sequence, retaining the most common genes and DNA. The sample table contains 140,000 to 150,000 distinct CDR3 sequences; only one count was recorded for more than 15% of them. 0.14% to 0.15% of the sample rests with the top ten. Material for sequencing was naive CD4+ T cells from blood. Explained via the paper, the cell subset or site label denotes: naive T cells, CD45RA high CD27+. These receptors all come from a human donor in good health.

V gene TRBV10-1 combines with J gene TRBJ2-5; unclear D gene. Germline loops: CDR1 WNHNN, CDR2 SYGVQD (reference sequence). The CDR3 runs 13 residues. V was clipped by 3 bases and J by 7 bases, with 12 bases between them. DNA of the CDR3: TGCGCCAGCAGTGATAGGGCGCTGGGGACCCAGTACTTC. Its protein product is CASSDRALGTQYF.

This clonotype was seen only a few times. The DNA for the CDR3 is TGCGCCAGCAGCGTAAGACAGGGAGGTGTGAACACTGAAGCTTTCTTT. Translating it yields CASSVRQGGVNTEAFF. The chain employs TRBV5-1 and TRBJ1-1; 7 bases are shared with TRBD1. CDR1 is SGHRS and CDR2 is YFSETQ in the germline V gene. V dropped 4 bases and J dropped 0; count of bases not matched to a gene: 9. The CDR3 is 16 residues long.

V and J are TRBV29-1 and TRBJ2-1; D uncertain. V was trimmed by 4 bases and J by 2 bases, leaving 21 bases between them. This CDR3 spans 17 amino acids. Germline loops: CDR1 SQVTM, CDR2 ANQGSEA. The CDR3 region is CSVVPFWASEAYNEQFF. In DNA form, the CDR3 reads TGCAGCGTTGTTCCTTTTTGGGCAAGTGAGGCCTACAATGAGCAGTTCTTC.

V usage is TRBV25-1 and J usage is TRBJ2-6, with D tentatively TRBD1 or TRBD2 (6 bases each). The germline V gene has CDR1 MGHDK and CDR2 SYGVNS. V was shortened by 4 bases and J by 1 base, with 11 bases between the two germline ends. The CDR3 is made up of 16 amino acids. As DNA, the CDR3 is TGTGCCAGCAGTGTCACAGGGACTTCTGGGGCCAACGTCCTGACTTTC. As protein: CASSVTGTSGANVLTF.

The chain links TRBV6-2 or TRBV6-3 to TRBJ1-5; 7 positions match TRBD1. In germline, CDR1 is MNHEY, CDR2 SVGEGT. The V and J ends lost 6 bases and 5 bases, in that order; junction bases with no gene match: 7. CDR3 length equals 14 residues. The CDR3, as DNA: TGTGCCAGCAGCCGCGACAGGGTCGATCAGCCCCAGCATTTT. Amino acids: CASSRDRVDQPQHF.

The chain's CDR3 is CAISEYLYASGRVYEQYF. The CDR3 nucleotides are TGTGCCATCAGTGAATACCTTTATGCTAGCGGGAGGGTCTACGAGCAGTACTTC. V usage is TRBV10-3 and J usage is TRBJ2-7; 12 bases line up with TRBD2. Trimming took 3 bases from V and 3 from J; bases not matched to a gene: 12. The length of the CDR3 is 18 residues. CDR1 is ENHRY, CDR2 SYGVKD, per germline.

This clonotype was observed a few times. The chain couples TRBV12-3 or TRBV12-4 to TRBJ1-2, with D possibly TRBD1 on 6 matching bases. The CDR3 runs to 14 residues. Trimming removed 9 bases at V and 8 bases at J, with 22 bases between. The CDR3 is CASENSRGPSGYTF. The CDR3 DNA follows: TGTGCCAGTGAAAATTCGCGGGGGCCGAGCGGCTACACCTTC.

The V and J genes are TRBV7-9 and TRBJ1-3; TRBD1 agrees at 9 bases. V lost 3 bases to trimming and J lost 3 bases; unmatched junction nucleotides: 9. This CDR3 is built from 17 residues. The V gene's germline CDR1 is SEHNR and CDR2 FQNEAQ (reference sequence). The CDR3 bases are TGTGCCAGCAGCTTGGTGAAAGGGACAGGGCGTGGAAACACCATATATTTT. This sequence encodes CASSLVKGTGRGNTIYF. The full variable domain, rest sourced from reference TRBV7-9 and TRBJ1-3, is DTGVSQNPRHKITKRGQNVTFRCDPISEHNRLYWYRQTLGQGPEFLTYFQNEAQLEKSRLLSDRFSAERPKGSFSTLEIQRTEQGDSAMYLCASSLVKGTGRGNTIYFGEGSWLTVV.

There are many counts of this clonotype. The J gene is TRBJ2-3, the V gene TRBV6-4, with D hard to call. The CDR3 length is 15 residues. Trimming stripped 6 bases from V and 2 bases from J, with 15 bases between. CDR1 and CDR2 from the germline V gene are MRHNA and SNTAGT. The CDR3 region is CASSPFSGATDTQYF. As DNA, the CDR3 is TGTGCCAGCAGCCCCTTTAGTGGCGCCACAGATACGCAGTATTTT.

This clonotype was seen more than once but under ten times. V gene TRBV20-1 combines with J gene TRBJ1-1, with D possibly being TRBD1 (5 bases). Germline values: CDR1 DFQATT, CDR2 SNEGSKA (reference sequence). Trimming removed 3 bases at V and 0 bases at J, with 14 bases between. The CDR3 loop spans 15 amino acids. The CDR3 spells CSARQGSNVNTEAFF. The DNA of the CDR3 is TGCAGTGCTAGGCAGGGTAGTAACGTGAACACTGAAGCTTTCTTT.

The chain is built from TRBV20-1 and TRBJ2-7; 13 bases map to TRBD2. This CDR3 has 15 residues. V lost 7 bases, J lost 0 bases, and 6 bases stayed unmatched. Germline loops: CDR1 DFQATT, CDR2 SNEGSKA (reference sequence). The CDR3 DNA reads TGCAGTGGGACTAGCGGGAGTGAATTCTCCTACGAGCAGTACTTC. Its translation is CSGTSGSEFSYEQYF.

This clonotype was counted between two and nine times. The J gene is TRBJ2-2, the V gene TRBV11-2, with 8 bases aligning to TRBD1. Trimming at V came to 5 bases and at J to 1 base, leaving 6 bases not matched to a gene. Germline-derived CDR1 and CDR2 are SGHAT and FQNNGV. This CDR3 comprises 16 residues. The CDR3 bases are TGTGCCAGCAGCGCCGGGGACAGGATGAACACCGGGGAGCTGTTTTTT. It is translated as CASSAGDRMNTGELFF.